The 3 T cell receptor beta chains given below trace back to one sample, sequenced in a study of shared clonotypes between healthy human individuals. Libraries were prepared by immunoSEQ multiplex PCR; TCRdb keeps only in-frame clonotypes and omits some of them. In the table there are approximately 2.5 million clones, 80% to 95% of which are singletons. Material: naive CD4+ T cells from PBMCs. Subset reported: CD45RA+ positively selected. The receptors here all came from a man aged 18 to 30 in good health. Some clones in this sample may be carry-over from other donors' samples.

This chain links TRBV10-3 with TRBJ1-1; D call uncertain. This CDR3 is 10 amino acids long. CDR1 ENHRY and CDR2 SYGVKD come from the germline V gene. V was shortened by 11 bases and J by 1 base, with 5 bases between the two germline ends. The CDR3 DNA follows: TGTGCCTCCCGGAACACTGAAGCTTTCTTT. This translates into CASRNTEAFF.

For the CDR3, the DNA is TGTGCCAGTAGTATAGAGGGCAGGGCTTCTGGGGCCAACGTCCTGACTTTC. This translates into CASSIEGRASGANVLTF. The V gene is TRBV19, the J gene TRBJ2-6; D might be TRBD1 (5 bases). Germline loops: CDR1 LNHDA, CDR2 SQIVND (reference sequence). The germline V and J ends were trimmed by 0 bases and 1 base, with 10 bases remaining between them. The length of the CDR3 is 17 residues.

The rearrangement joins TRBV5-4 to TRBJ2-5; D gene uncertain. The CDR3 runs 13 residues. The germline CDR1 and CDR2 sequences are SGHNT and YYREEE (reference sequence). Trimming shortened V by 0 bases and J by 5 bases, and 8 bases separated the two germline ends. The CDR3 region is CASSLGAFETQYF. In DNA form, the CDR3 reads TGTGCCAGCAGCTTGGGGGCATTTGAGACCCAGTACTTC.